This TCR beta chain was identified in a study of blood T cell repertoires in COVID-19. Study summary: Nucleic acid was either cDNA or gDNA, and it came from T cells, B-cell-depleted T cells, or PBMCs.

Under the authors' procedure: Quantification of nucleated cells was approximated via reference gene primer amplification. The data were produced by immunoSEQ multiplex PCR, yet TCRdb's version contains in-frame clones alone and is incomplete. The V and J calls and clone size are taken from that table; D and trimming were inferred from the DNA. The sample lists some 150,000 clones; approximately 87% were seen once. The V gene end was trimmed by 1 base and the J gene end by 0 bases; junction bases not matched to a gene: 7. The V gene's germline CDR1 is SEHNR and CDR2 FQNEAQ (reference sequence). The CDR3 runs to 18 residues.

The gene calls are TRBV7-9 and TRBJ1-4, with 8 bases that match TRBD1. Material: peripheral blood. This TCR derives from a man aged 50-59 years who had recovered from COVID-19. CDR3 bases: TGTGCCAGCAGCTTAGGCCCCGGACAGGGAGCAACTAATGAAAAACTGTTTTTT. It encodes CASSLGPGQGATNEKLFF.